This T cell receptor beta chain was sequenced in a study of vaccination and CD4 T cells after COVID-19. Across the whole study: The authors used overlapping spike peptides from SARS-CoV-2, HCoV-NL63, HCoV-OC43 and HCoV-229E to stimulate cells. Study findings and constraints: Median reactive clonotypes, those recognizing SARS-CoV-2, rose from around 20 to 38, not significantly.

With the Oncomine TCR Beta short-read assay, DNA from cultured CD4+ T cells was sequenced. TCRdb processed the PCR reads anew with MiXCR; each CDR3 protein has one entry. The data hold 8,000 or so distinct CDR3 sequences, with roughly 29% observed a single time. Points on this clonotype: Its antigen is undetermined.

Indicated treatment: approximately 9-day PBMC culture with coronavirus spike peptide pools or control peptides (ViraFEST assay). Investigators obtained the unexposed donor's CD4+ T cells before the COVID-19 pandemic (2011-2018). The germline V gene encodes CDR1 DFQATT and CDR2 SNEGSKA (reference sequence). Trimming stripped 3 bases from V and 5 bases from J, with 19 bases between. The CDR3 runs to 15 residues. The source material was CD4+ T cells from blood, cultured in vitro. This chain links TRBV20-1 with TRBJ1-1; D might be TRBD1 (5 bases). The clonotype was recovered from a human donor in good health. The CDR3 loop reads CSARPPGPSGTEAFF. The CDR3 DNA sequence: TGCAGTGCTAGGCCTCCGGGACCCAGTGGAACTGAAGCTTTCTTT.